This T cell receptor beta chain was recorded in a study of cytomegalovirus exposure and HLA in healthy donors. Study-level points and caveats: Reports described diagnosis of cytomegalovirus status by the classifier as highly specific and sensitive.

The CDR3 is 16 amino acids. CDR1 and CDR2 from the germline V gene are MGHRA and YSYEKL. With 2 bases removed from V and 2 bases from J, the gap between germline ends came to 15 bases. Regarding this clone: The antigen is undetermined.

Here immunoSEQ multiplex PCR was the method, and the copy in TCRdb shows in-frame clones only, minus some. The table shows 150,000 to 200,000 clones, with 88% occurring only once. The sequencing input was PBMCs. The chain uses TRBV4-1 and TRBJ2-5; D ambiguous. This receptor was obtained from a man aged 18 to 29 in good health and CMV-seronegative. CDR3 DNA: TGCGCCAGCAGCCAATTCCAGTCCTCGATTCAAGAGACCCAGTACTTC. Its protein is CASSQFQSSIQETQYF.